This T cell receptor beta chain was observed in a study of blood T cells in healthy people across ages. This clonotype has only a few counts. The authors ran a second PCR of 7 to 11 cycles using a sample-barcoded 5' primer and a J-beta primer mix. TCRdb called the 5' RACE reads again in MiXCR, with one record for every CDR3 protein. This table holds 1,500,000 or so distinct CDR3 sequences, 55% to 75% found once. J gave up 0 bases and V 6 bases, and 1 base lay outside the gene matches. The CDR3 runs 14 residues. The chain has TRBV12-3 or TRBV12-4 and TRBJ1-1; 10 bases agree with TRBD1. The clonotype originates from a man aged 18 to 29 in good health. The sequenced sample was blood. The CDR3 is CASRDRGMNTEAFF. CDR3 nucleotides: TGTGCCAGCAGGGACAGGGGGATGAACACTGAAGCTTTCTTT.